One sample yielded the 31 T cell receptor beta chains listed below, sequenced in a study of T-cell reconstitution after alpha-beta-depleted transplantation in children (dated by TCRdb to 2016 to 2018). Libraries were constructed by PCR. The instrument was an Illumina HiSeq 2500. TCR libraries were prepared with molecular barcoding, using unique molecular identifiers to normalize TCRbeta repertoire quantification. TCRdb's own reprocessing of the public reads used fastp at Q25 and MiXCR and kept productive beta chains. Each CDR3 protein gets just one entry, which takes the most common genes and DNA from the rows behind it. In all, the sample holds 190,000 or so distinct CDR3 sequences, and around 6.8% of those were seen once. Approximately 3% of the sample is in the top ten clones. This specimen was PBMCs from the stem cell graft donor, taken from the stem cell graft. The receptor set was obtained from a human donor who donated a stem cell graft to a child with Wiskott-Aldrich syndrome.

This clonotype was seen repeatedly, ten times or more. The V gene is TRBV5-1, the J gene TRBJ2-5; D is possibly TRBD2 (6 bases). CDR3 size: 16 residues. Trimming left V 5 bases short and J 2 bases short, with 19 bases between. Germline V gene lookup returns CDR1 SGHRS and CDR2 YFSETQ. CDR3 region: CASRDPTEGRQETQYF. CDR3 nucleotide sequence: TGCGCCAGCAGAGATCCGACGGAGGGCCGGCAAGAGACCCAGTACTTC.

This clonotype occurred many times. V usage is TRBV20-1 and J usage is TRBJ1-1, with D possibly TRBD1 on 6 matching bases. The CDR3 loop spans 15 amino acids. Germline V gives CDR1 DFQATT, CDR2 SNEGSKA (reference sequence). Trimming removed 4 bases from V and 5 bases from J, with 20 bases in between. In DNA, the CDR3 is TGCAGTGCTAACGGGAACACAAATAGGGGGACTGAAGCTTTCTTT. Its translation is CSANGNTNRGTEAFF.

This clonotype was picked up many times. The chain couples TRBV12-3 or TRBV12-4 to TRBJ2-3; 7 nucleotides match TRBD1. V lost 5 bases, J lost 4 bases, and 9 bases stayed unmatched. CDR3 size: 15 residues. CDR3 nucleotides: TGTGCCAGCAGTGCTCCGACAGGGATAGCAGATACGCAGTATTTT. Translated, it gives CASSAPTGIADTQYF.

The J gene is TRBJ2-6, the V gene TRBV5-1; 10 nucleotides agree with TRBD1. The V gene end was trimmed by 5 bases and the J gene end by 0 bases; junction bases not matched to a gene: 8. The CDR3 spans 18 residues. Germline V CDR1 and CDR2: SGHRS, YFSETQ. The CDR3 loop is CASRSGTGAVSGANVLTF. In DNA form, the CDR3 reads TGCGCCAGCAGGTCCGGGACAGGGGCGGTCTCTGGGGCCAACGTCCTGACTTTC. Full variable domain (rest looked up from reference TRBV5-1 and TRBJ2-6): KAGVTQTPRYLIKTRGQQVTLSCSPISGHRSVSWYQQTPGQGLQFLFEYFSETQRNKGNFPGRFSGRQFSNSRSEMNVSTLELGDSALYLCASRSGTGAVSGANVLTFGAGSRLTVL.

This clonotype appeared many times. The genes are TRBV11-2 and TRBJ2-5, with D possibly TRBD1 on 7 matching bases. This CDR3 comprises 17 residues. V lost 5 bases and J lost 2, with 21 bases in between. The germline gives CDR1 SGHAT, CDR2 FQNNGV. CDR3 DNA sequence: TGTGCCAGCAGCGCCGGGACTCTTCCCAGGGGGCAAGAGACCCAGTACTTC. As protein: CASSAGTLPRGQETQYF.

This clonotype was counted at least ten times. The CDR3 reads CASSSAGGTEAFF. In nucleotides, the CDR3 is TGTGCCAGCAGCTCCGCGGGGGGGACTGAAGCTTTCTTT. The chain uses TRBV12-3 or TRBV12-4 and TRBJ1-1; D might be TRBD1 (5 bases). V lost 6 bases to trimming and J lost 5 bases, with 13 bases between them. The CDR3 is 13 amino acids.

This rearrangement joins TRBV12-3 or TRBV12-4 to TRBJ1-2; D possibly corresponds to TRBD1 (5 bases). The CDR3 runs 16 residues. V lost 3 bases, J lost 3 bases, and 17 bases lay in between. The DNA for the CDR3 is TGTGCCAGCAGTTTTTTCCGGCAGGCGGGGGACTATGGCTACACCTTC. Its translation is CASSFFRQAGDYGYTF.

This clonotype occurred a few times. The chain recombines TRBV20-1 with TRBJ2-6; TRBD1 matches at 11 bases. The CDR3 has 18 amino acids. The V gene's germline CDR1 is DFQATT and CDR2 SNEGSKA (reference sequence). V gave up 0 bases and J gave up 2 bases; unmatched junction bases: 6. The CDR3 DNA reads TGCAGTGCTAGAGATACCGGGACAGGGGGACCTGGGGCCAACGTCCTGACTTTC. Encoded protein: CSARDTGTGGPGANVLTF.

The rearrangement links TRBV14 to TRBJ2-7; D not resolved. CDR1 and CDR2 (germline): SGHDN, FVKESK. V lost 5 bases and J lost 7, with 21 bases in between. This CDR3 spans 15 amino acids. CDR3 DNA: TGTGCCAGCAGCAAGTCTCGGGCTGCCTCCTGGGAGCAGTACTTC. It specifies CASSKSRAASWEQYF. Full variable domain (remainder filled in from reference TRBV14 and TRBJ2-7): EAGVTQFPSHSVIEKGQTVTLRCDPISGHDNLYWYRRVMGKEIKFLLHFVKESKQDESGMPNNRFLAERTGGTYSTLKVQPAELEDSGVYFCASSKSRAASWEQYFGPGTRLTVT.

The chain uses TRBV5-1 and TRBJ2-7; 10 positions agree with TRBD2. Germline V gene sequence: CDR1 SGHRS, CDR2 YFSETQ. The length of the CDR3 is 14 residues. The junction had 1 base not matched to a gene; V was cut back by 4 bases and J by 0 bases. CDR3 bases: TGCGCCAGCAGCGGGACTAGCGACTCCTACGAGCAGTACTTC. Translation gives CASSGTSDSYEQYF.

V and J are TRBV14 and TRBJ1-6, with D possibly being TRBD1 (6 bases). This CDR3 region has 16 residues. V gave up 5 bases and J gave up 7 bases, with 18 bases separating them. Looked up from germline, CDR1 is SGHDN and CDR2 is FVKESK. The CDR3 DNA sequence: TGTGCCAGCAGCGCCCGGACACCGAGGGGGAATTCACCCCTCCACTTT. Translation: CASSARTPRGNSPLHF.

This clonotype has ten or more counts. Written as DNA, the CDR3 is TGTGCCAGCAGCGCGGCCGGGACAGGGGAAGAGACCCAGTACTTC. This translates into CASSAAGTGEETQYF. The V call is TRBV9, the J call TRBJ2-5, with 10 bases aligning to TRBD1. This CDR3 spans 15 amino acids. The junction had 5 bases not matched to a gene; V was cut back by 3 bases and J by 3 bases. In germline, CDR1 is SGDLS, CDR2 YYNGEE.

This clonotype was recorded many times. The V call is TRBV10-3, the J call TRBJ1-2; D perhaps matches TRBD1 (6 bases). Per germline, CDR1 ENHRY and CDR2 SYGVKD. Deletions cut 0 bases from V and 4 bases from J, with 12 bases between. This CDR3 is 15 amino acids long. This chain's CDR3 is CAISESTGISYGYTF. CDR3 bases: TGTGCCATCAGTGAGTCGACAGGTATCAGCTATGGCTACACCTTC.

This clonotype was picked up many times. The rearrangement uses TRBV27 and TRBJ2-1; tentative D call: TRBD1 (6 bases). This CDR3 region has 17 residues. The V gene's germline CDR1 is MNHEY and CDR2 SMNVEV (reference sequence). The ends were cut back, 4 bases at V and 0 bases at J, with 16 bases in the middle. This CDR3 is CASSYISTGSSYNEQFF. In DNA, the CDR3 is TGTGCCAGCAGTTACATCTCAACAGGGAGCTCCTACAATGAGCAGTTCTTC.

This clonotype occurred many times. V is TRBV18 and J is TRBJ2-7; 7 bases line up with TRBD1. The germline V gene has CDR1 KGHSH and CDR2 LQKENI. The V gene end was trimmed by 3 bases and the J gene end by 1 base; junction bases not matched to a gene: 3. This CDR3 is built from 14 residues. The CDR3: CASSPGQQSYEQYF. The CDR3 DNA is TGTGCCAGCTCACCGGGACAGCAATCCTACGAGCAGTACTTC.

This clonotype was seen many times. V gene TRBV12-3 or TRBV12-4 combines with J gene TRBJ2-7, with no clear D. V lost 6 bases, J lost 2 bases, and 14 bases lay in between. The CDR3 is 14 amino acids. The DNA for the CDR3 is TGTGCCAGCAGGCAAGGTGGCAGTACCTACGAGCAGTACTTC. Translated: CASRQGGSTYEQYF.

There are many counts of this clonotype. The V and J genes are TRBV12-5 and TRBJ2-1; D possibly corresponds to TRBD2 (6 bases). The V gene's germline CDR1 is LGHNT and CDR2 FRNRAP. CDR3 length: 13 amino acids. Deletions cut 7 bases from V and 10 bases from J, with 17 bases between. The DNA of the CDR3 is TGTGCTAGTGCCCCTGGGGGGTCGGGCGAGCAGTTCTTC. As protein: CASAPGGSGEQFF. The full variable domain, its missing parts supplied by reference TRBV12-5 and TRBJ2-1, is DARVTQTPRHKVTEMGQEVTMRCQPILGHNTVFWYRQTMMQGLELLAYFRNRAPLDDSGMPKDRFSAEMPDATLATLKIQPSEPRDSAVYFCASAPGGSGEQFFGPGTRLTVL.

Many counts were recorded for this clonotype. The V call is TRBV6-5, the J call TRBJ2-2, with D perhaps TRBD1 (5 bases). With 2 bases removed from V and 6 bases from J, the gap between germline ends came to 13 bases. The CDR3 runs to 15 residues. CDR1 is MNHEY and CDR2 is SVGAGI in the germline V gene. CDR3 sequence (DNA): TGTGCCAGCAGTTACCGACCCAGGGTTCCCGGGGAGCTGTTTTTT. It codes for CASSYRPRVPGELFF.

This clonotype was seen at least ten times. V usage is TRBV27 and J usage is TRBJ2-2; D is unresolved. There are 16 residues in the CDR3. V lost 1 base to trimming and J lost 6 bases, with 15 bases between them. Germline CDR1 MNHEY, CDR2 SMNVEV (reference sequence). The CDR3 region has the DNA TGTGCCAGCAGTTTATACGGCCCCGGGTCGGCCGGGGAGCTGTTTTTT. It codes for CASSLYGPGSAGELFF.

Many counts were recorded for this clonotype. This chain connects TRBV6-1 to TRBJ2-3; 7 bases match TRBD2. Looked up from germline, CDR1 is MNHNS and CDR2 is SASEGT. V lost 6 bases and J lost 6; bases outside the gene matches: 12. The CDR3 length is 15 residues. The CDR3 reads CASRSRGTGIDTQYF. Written as DNA, the CDR3 is TGTGCCAGCAGGTCGCGGGGGACCGGCATTGATACGCAGTATTTT.

The chain has TRBV21-1 and TRBJ2-2; whether TRBD1, the table's D call, matches the DNA was not checked. TRBV21-1 is shown as a pseudogene. This CDR3 is 21 amino acids long. The CDR3: CASSNFGGVEGTGGRTGELFF. The CDR3 bases are TGTGCCAGCAGCAATTTTGGGGGGGTAGAGGGGACAGGGGGAAGGACCGGGGAGCTGTTTTTT.

This clonotype was found many times. The genes are TRBV12-3 or TRBV12-4 and TRBJ2-4; no reliable D call. CDR3 length equals 13 residues. V was trimmed by 1 base and J by 3 bases, leaving 4 bases between them. The CDR3 DNA is TGTGCCAGCAGTTTAGTTGGCAAAAACATTCAGTACTTC. It is translated as CASSLVGKNIQYF.

This clonotype was detected many times. The gene calls are TRBV15 and TRBJ2-3; D might be TRBD2 (5 bases). The V and J ends lost 3 bases and 0 bases respectively, with 7 bases between them. The length of the CDR3 is 14 residues. Germline-derived CDR1 and CDR2 are LNHNV and YYDKDF (reference sequence). The CDR3 DNA sequence: TGTGCCACCAGCAGGGCGGGTAGCACAGATACGCAGTATTTT. Its translation: CATSRAGSTDTQYF.

This clonotype was counted between two and nine times. V usage is TRBV7-8 and J usage is TRBJ2-3; TRBD1 aligns across 8 bases. CDR3 length: 16 residues. Trimming removed 1 base from V and 1 base from J; junction bases left unmatched: 4. Germline CDR1 reads SGHVS; CDR2 reads FQNEAQ. This chain's CDR3 is CASSLETGAGTDTQYF. The CDR3 DNA is TGTGCCAGCAGCTTAGAGACAGGGGCCGGCACAGATACGCAGTATTTT.

This clonotype was seen only a few times. The V call is TRBV5-1, the J call TRBJ2-7; the match to TRBD1 covers 8 bases. The V gene end was trimmed by 3 bases and the J gene end by 2 bases; junction bases not matched to a gene: 7. The CDR3 consists of 15 residues. The V gene's germline CDR1 is SGHRS and CDR2 YFSETQ. CDR3 coding DNA: TGCGCCAGCAGCTCCGGACAGGGACGGACCTACGAGCAGTACTTC. This translates into CASSSGQGRTYEQYF.

This clonotype has ten or more counts. This chain links TRBV10-3 with TRBJ1-4; D perhaps matches TRBD1 (5 bases). With 3 bases removed from V and 8 bases from J, the gap between germline ends came to 13 bases. CDR3 length: 14 residues. CDR1 is ENHRY and CDR2 is SYGVKD in the germline V gene. CDR3 loop: CAISELGAQEKLFF. The CDR3 DNA sequence: TGTGCCATCAGTGAACTAGGGGCCCAGGAAAAACTGTTTTTT.

The sample holds many counts of this clonotype. This rearrangement joins TRBV5-1 to TRBJ1-6, with D tentatively TRBD1 (5 bases). Trimming stripped 4 bases from V and 6 bases from J, with 14 bases between. The CDR3 consists of 15 residues. The germline CDR1 and CDR2 sequences are SGHRS and YFSETQ. The CDR3 DNA reads as TGCGCCAGCAGCCGCGACGGGGCGAGTAATTCACCCCTCCACTTT. Its translation: CASSRDGASNSPLHF.

About this clonotype: The missing conserved phenylalanine or tryptophan at the end of this CDR3 makes a read error likely. The V gene is TRBV12-3 or TRBV12-4, the J gene TRBJ2-7; D gene unclear. Trimming left V 2 bases short and J 3 bases short, with 8 bases between. This CDR3 spans 13 amino acids. In DNA, the CDR3 is TGTGCCAGCAGTTTAAAGGGTCTCTACGAGCAGTACCTC. This encodes CASSLKGLYEQYL.

This clonotype was seen many times. The CDR3 sequence: CASSLAVNEQFF. The CDR3 nucleotides are TGTGCCAGCAGCTTAGCGGTCAATGAGCAGTTCTTC. The V call is TRBV7-8, the J call TRBJ2-1; D is unresolved. The germline V gene has CDR1 SGHVS and CDR2 FQNEAQ. Trimming stripped 0 bases from V and 6 bases from J, with 3 bases between. The CDR3 has 12 residues. Full variable domain (outside the CDR3, taken from reference TRBV7-8 and TRBJ2-1): GAGVSQSPRYKVAKRGQDVALRCDPISGHVSLFWYQQALGQGPEFLTYFQNEAQLDKSGLPSDRFFAERPEGSVSTLKIQRTQQEDSAVYLCASSLAVNEQFFGPGTRLTVL.

Ten or more counts support this clonotype. The chain links TRBV5-1 to TRBJ2-2; 8 bases are shared with TRBD1. Germline trimming cut 4 bases from V and 1 base from J; bases unmatched to any gene: 3. Germline V CDR1 and CDR2: SGHRS, YFSETQ. This CDR3 is built from 15 residues. Here the CDR3 DNA reads TGCGCCAGCAGCCTCGGGACAGGGAACACCGGGGAGCTGTTTTTT. Translating it yields CASSLGTGNTGELFF.

This clonotype came up many times. The chain carries TRBV7-9 and TRBJ2-7; 8 bases agree with TRBD1. The junction had 9 bases not matched to a gene; V was cut back by 5 bases and J by 0 bases. The germline gives CDR1 SEHNR, CDR2 FQNEAQ (reference sequence). The CDR3 covers 16 residues. CDR3 in amino acids: CASSARTGSLSYEQYF. The CDR3 nucleotides are TGTGCCAGCAGCGCCCGGACAGGGAGCCTCTCCTACGAGCAGTACTTC.